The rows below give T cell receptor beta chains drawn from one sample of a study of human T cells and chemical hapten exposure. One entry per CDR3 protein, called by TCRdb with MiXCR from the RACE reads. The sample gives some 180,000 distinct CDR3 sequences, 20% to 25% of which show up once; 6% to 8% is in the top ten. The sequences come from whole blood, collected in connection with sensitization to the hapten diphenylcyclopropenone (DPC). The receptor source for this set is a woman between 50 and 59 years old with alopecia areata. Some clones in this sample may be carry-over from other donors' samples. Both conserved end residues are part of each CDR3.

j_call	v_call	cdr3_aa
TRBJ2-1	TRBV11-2	CASSRVTNEQFF
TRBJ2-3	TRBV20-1	CSGGRGDTQYF
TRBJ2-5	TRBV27	CASGDGRAFSETQYF
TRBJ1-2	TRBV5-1	CASSFTGGNYGYTF
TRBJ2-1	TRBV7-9	CASSLAKAGVNEQFF
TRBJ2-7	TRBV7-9	CASSPWDSFSYEQYF
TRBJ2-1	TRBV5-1	CASSLQNEQFF
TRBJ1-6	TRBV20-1	CSGRYRLAGSPLHF
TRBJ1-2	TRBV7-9	CASSFGFGDYGYTF
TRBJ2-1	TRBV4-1	CASSQETGSSYNEQFF
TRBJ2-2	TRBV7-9	CASSPWTSTGELFF
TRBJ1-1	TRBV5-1	CASSLERMNTEAFF
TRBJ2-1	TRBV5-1	CASSLGNNNEQFF
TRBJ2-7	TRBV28	CASIWVQRDRTPYEQYF
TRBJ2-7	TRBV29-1	CSAGGLGRRYYEQYF
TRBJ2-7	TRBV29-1	CSVAQGATGEQYF
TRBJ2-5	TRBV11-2	CASSLDYYGQETQYF
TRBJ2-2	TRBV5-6	CASSLFTGTANTGELFF
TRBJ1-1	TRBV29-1	CSVGPGQGPNTEAFF
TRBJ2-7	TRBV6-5	CASSPRAGYYEQYF
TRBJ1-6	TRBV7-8	CASSLADGVHSPLHF
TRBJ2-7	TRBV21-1	CASSPRLERASYEQYF
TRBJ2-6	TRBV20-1	CSAGGGAGANVLTF
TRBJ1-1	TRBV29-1	CSVVIRGLNTEAFF
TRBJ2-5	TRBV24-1	CATSDFSRGYETQYF
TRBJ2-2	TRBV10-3	CATQANTGELFF